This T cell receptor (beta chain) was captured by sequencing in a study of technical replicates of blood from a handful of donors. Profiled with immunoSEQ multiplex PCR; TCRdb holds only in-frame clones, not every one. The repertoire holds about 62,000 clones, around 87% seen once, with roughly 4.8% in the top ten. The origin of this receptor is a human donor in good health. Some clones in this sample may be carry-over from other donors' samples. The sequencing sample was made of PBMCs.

CDR3 DNA: TGTGCCAGCAACCTTCTCAAGGGGGCGGGCTACAATGAGCAGTTCTTC. As protein: CASNLLKGAGYNEQFF. This sequence joins TRBV2 and TRBJ2-1; 7 bases fit TRBD1. The junction had 12 bases not matched to a gene; V was cut back by 7 bases and J by 3 bases. This CDR3 has 16 residues. Looked up from germline, CDR1 is SNHLY and CDR2 is FYNNEI.